These 2 T cell receptor beta chains originate from one sample sequenced in a study of beta chain features in type 1 diabetes. Reverse transcription of all isolated RNA meant that expressed TCRB transcripts were sequenced. Some clones are missing from TCRdb's copy, which holds only in-frame ones; the method was immunoSEQ multiplex PCR. The sample contains about 410,000 clones, 11% to 15% of which appear only once. Sequencing was carried out using naive CD4+ T cells from blood. The receptors come from a man aged 25-45 years in good health.

This chain links TRBV25-1 with TRBJ1-1; D gene uncertain. The CDR3 covers 11 residues. Germline V gene sequence: CDR1 MGHDK, CDR2 SYGVNS. Trimming took off 4 bases at V and 5 bases at J, with 5 bases between the two ends. The CDR3 DNA follows: TGTGCCAGCAGTGTTAGGACTGAAGCTTTCTTT. This translates into CASSVRTEAFF.

This clone was observed a handful of times. The rearrangement joins TRBV10-3 to TRBJ2-2; no clear D gene. V was trimmed by 2 bases and J by 1 base, leaving 11 bases between them. Germline loops: CDR1 ENHRY, CDR2 SYGVKD. The CDR3 is made up of 16 amino acids. The CDR3 spells CAISEDSSLNTGELFF. The CDR3 DNA follows: TGTGCCATCAGTGAGGACTCATCCCTGAACACCGGGGAGCTGTTTTTT.